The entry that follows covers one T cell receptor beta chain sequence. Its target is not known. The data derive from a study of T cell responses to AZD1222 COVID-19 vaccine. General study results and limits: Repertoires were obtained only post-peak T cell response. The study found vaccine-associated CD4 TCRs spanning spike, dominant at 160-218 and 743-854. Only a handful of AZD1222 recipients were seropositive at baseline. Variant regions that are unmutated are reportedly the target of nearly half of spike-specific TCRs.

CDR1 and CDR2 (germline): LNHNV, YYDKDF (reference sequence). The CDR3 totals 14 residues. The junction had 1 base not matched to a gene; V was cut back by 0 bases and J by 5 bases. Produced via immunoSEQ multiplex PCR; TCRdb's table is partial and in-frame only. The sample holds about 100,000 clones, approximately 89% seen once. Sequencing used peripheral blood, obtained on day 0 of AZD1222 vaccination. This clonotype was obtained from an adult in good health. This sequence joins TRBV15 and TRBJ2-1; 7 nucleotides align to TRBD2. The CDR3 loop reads CATSRDGGNNEQFF. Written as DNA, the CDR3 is TGTGCCACCAGCAGAGACGGGGGGAACAATGAGCAGTTCTTC.